The 5 T cell receptor beta chains below all came from one sample that was sequenced in a study of blood T cell repertoires in COVID-19. Some clones are missing from TCRdb's copy, which holds only in-frame ones; the method was immunoSEQ multiplex PCR. Of roughly 200,000 clones in the sample, 65% to 90% were seen once. Sequenced sample: PBMCs or T cells enriched from blood (not recorded which). The receptors here all came from a woman between 25 and 40 years old who had been exposed to COVID-19.

CDR3 DNA sequence: TGTGCCAGTAGTATTTCCCTCCAGGTCCAGCCCCAGCATTTT. It is translated as CASSISLQVQPQHF. The gene calls are TRBV19 and TRBJ1-5; no definite D call. The V gene lost 3 bases and the J gene lost 7 bases, with 13 bases spanning the gap. The CDR3 spans 14 residues. The germline gives CDR1 LNHDA, CDR2 SQIVND (reference sequence). Looking up the rest from reference TRBV19 and TRBJ1-5 gives the full variable domain: DGGITQSPKYLFRKEGQNVTLSCEQNLNHDAMYWYRQDPGQGLRLIYYSQIVNDFQKGDIAEGYSVSREKKESFPLTVTSAQKNPTAFYLCASSISLQVQPQHFGDGTRLSIL.

The chain recombines TRBV19 with TRBJ2-5, with D possibly TRBD1 on 5 matching bases. The CDR3 is 14 amino acids. The V end was cut by 3 bases, the J end by 4 bases, with 12 bases between. CDR1 and CDR2 (germline): LNHDA, SQIVND (reference sequence). In DNA, the CDR3 is TGTGCCAGTAGTATGCAAGGGGCGCGAGAGACCCAGTACTTC. Its translation: CASSMQGARETQYF.

The chain has TRBV28 and TRBJ2-1; D is uncertain. The CDR3 is 15 amino acids. Germline loops: CDR1 MDHEN, CDR2 SYDVKM. Between the trimmed V and J ends, which lost 5 bases and 3 bases, there was a span of 14 bases. CDR3 region: CASSGTVRLYNEQFF. The CDR3 nucleotides are TGTGCCAGCAGTGGCACAGTGCGCCTCTACAATGAGCAGTTCTTC.

On this clone itself: Germline and junction disagree at one end, which may indicate a read error. This rearrangement joins TRBV13 to TRBJ2-5, with D possibly TRBD1 on 6 matching bases. The CDR3 sequence is 14 residues long. The V gene's germline CDR1 is PRHDT and CDR2 FYEKMQ (reference sequence). CDR3 bases: TGTGCCAGCAGCCTAGGGACACCCCAAGAGACCCAGTACTTC. Its protein product is CASSLGTPQETQYF.

V gene TRBV5-5 combines with J gene TRBJ1-5, with no clear D. This CDR3 region has 14 residues. Trimming removed 2 bases at V and 5 bases at J, with 11 bases between. Germline-derived CDR1 and CDR2 are SGHKS and YYEKEE (reference sequence). Here the CDR3 DNA reads TGTGCCAGCAGCTTCGAAGTAGTCGATCAGCCCCAGCATTTT. Its translation is CASSFEVVDQPQHF.